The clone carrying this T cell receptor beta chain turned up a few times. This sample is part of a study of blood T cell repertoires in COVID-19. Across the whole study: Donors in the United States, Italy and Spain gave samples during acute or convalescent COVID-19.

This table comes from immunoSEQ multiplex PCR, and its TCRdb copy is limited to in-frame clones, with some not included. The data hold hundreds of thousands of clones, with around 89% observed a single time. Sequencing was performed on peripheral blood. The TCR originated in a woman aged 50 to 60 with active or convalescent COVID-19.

CDR3 nucleotide sequence: TGTGCCAGCAGCCCCAGTTACGGGGGGGCGGGCGAGCAGTACTTC. Its protein product is CASSPSYGGAGEQYF. The V gene is TRBV9, the J gene TRBJ2-7; 8 bases match TRBD2. CDR1 is SGDLS and CDR2 is YYNGEE in the germline V gene. V shed 4 bases, J shed 6 bases, and the junction held 12 bases outside the gene matches. This CDR3 has 15 amino acids.